These 29 T cell receptor beta chains were all obtained from the same sample, sequenced in a study of regulatory T cells in long-lasting Graves disease. The time point denotes: newly diagnosed GD, antithyroid drugs for less than 3 months. RNA from PBMCs was the source of the TCR library. Arm-PCR of CDR3 regions and iRepertoire HTBI primers were the basis on which TCR beta libraries were built. TCRdb recomputed calls from the multiplex PCR reads with MiXCR, one row per CDR3 protein. The sample has 350,000 to 500,000 distinct CDR3 sequences, about a sixth seen once. The data were also submitted as part of a second study, on T cells in Graves' hyperthyroidism and ophthalmopathy.

The sample was peripheral blood mononuclear cells (PBMCs), taken at new diagnosis, from a patient treated with antithyroid drugs. The receptor source for this set is a woman aged 18 to 35 with Graves disease.

This clonotype has just a few counts. The rearrangement joins TRBV20-1 to TRBJ2-5, with TRBD2 matching 8 bases. This CDR3 has 16 amino acids. Trimming at V came to 1 base and at J to 2 bases, leaving 9 bases not matched to a gene. CDR1 is DFQATT and CDR2 is SNEGSKA in the germline V gene (reference sequence). CDR3 DNA: TGCAGTGCTAGAGGGTATAGCGGGGAGGGGCAAGAGACCCAGTACTTC. Translating gives CSARGYSGEGQETQYF.

This clonotype has a handful of counts. The rearrangement uses TRBV12-3 or TRBV12-4 and TRBJ2-3; D gene ambiguous. CDR3 length: 14 residues. Trimming removed 4 bases at V and 4 bases at J, with 12 bases between. The CDR3 protein is CASSSLQESDTQYF. The CDR3 DNA reads TGTGCCAGCAGTTCACTCCAGGAATCAGATACGCAGTATTTT.

This clonotype was detected a few times. This chain's CDR3 is CASSNGQGANTGELFF. The CDR3 DNA follows: TGTGCCAGTAGTAACGGACAGGGGGCCAACACCGGGGAGCTGTTTTTT. This rearrangement joins TRBV19 to TRBJ2-2; 11 bases match TRBD1. There are 16 residues in the CDR3. Germline values: CDR1 LNHDA, CDR2 SQIVND (reference sequence). Trimming removed 4 bases from V and 2 bases from J; junction bases left unmatched: 3.

There are a few counts of this clonotype. The chain couples TRBV6-1 to TRBJ1-5, with a tentative D call TRBD1 (6 bases). This CDR3 contains 14 residues. Between the trimmed V and J ends, which lost 7 bases and 3 bases, there was a span of 13 bases. Per germline, CDR1 MNHNS and CDR2 SASEGT. DNA for the CDR3: TGTGCCAGCACACGGGGACATACCAATCAGCCCCAGCATTTT. Translation gives CASTRGHTNQPQHF.

Many counts were recorded for this clonotype. The chain carries TRBV6-2 or TRBV6-3 and TRBJ2-7, with D possibly called TRBD1 or TRBD2 (5 bases each). V lost 5 bases, J lost 4 bases, and 18 bases lay in between. Germline assignment: CDR1 MNHEY and CDR2 SVGEGT. This CDR3 region has 15 residues. CDR3 coding DNA: TGTGCCAGCAGTCATCAAAGCTGGGACCTTTACGAGCAGTACTTC. This encodes CASSHQSWDLYEQYF.

This clonotype was counted a few times. The J gene is TRBJ2-3, the V gene TRBV28; the D is unclear. The germline V gene encodes CDR1 MDHEN and CDR2 SYDVKM. Trimming shortened V by 5 bases and J by 4 bases, and 4 bases separated the two germline ends. There are 11 residues in the CDR3. The CDR3 is CASSGADTQYF. The CDR3 bases are TGTGCCAGCAGTGGGGCAGATACGCAGTATTTT.

The chain carries TRBV7-9 and TRBJ1-6, with D uncertain. This CDR3 has 16 residues. V was clipped by 2 bases and J by 7 bases, with 15 bases between them. The germline gives CDR1 SEHNR, CDR2 FQNEAQ (reference sequence). The CDR3 coding sequence is TGTGCCAGCAGCTTATCACACGGGGTCGACAATTCACCCCTCCACTTT. Its protein product is CASSLSHGVDNSPLHF.

This clonotype showed up just a few times. J is TRBJ1-1 and V is TRBV12-3 or TRBV12-4, with D uncertain. Trimming shortened V by 2 bases and J by 5 bases, and 9 bases separated the two germline ends. This CDR3 comprises 13 residues. The CDR3 sequence is CASSLKIVTEAFF. CDR3 bases: TGTGCCAGCAGTTTAAAAATAGTGACTGAAGCTTTCTTT.

This clonotype was recorded at least ten times. CDR3 coding DNA: TGTGCCAGCAGTTCGTCGGTTACTGCCAATACGCAGTATTTT. As protein: CASSSSVTANTQYF. This chain joins TRBV28 and TRBJ2-3; D ambiguous. Germline V CDR1 and CDR2: MDHEN, SYDVKM. The V and J ends lost 4 bases and 7 bases respectively, with 15 bases between them. The CDR3 contains 14 residues.

A word on this clonotype: A read error may explain this, as a much larger clone is one base away. The chain couples TRBV5-8 to TRBJ2-7; 7 nucleotides line up with TRBD2. Germline values: CDR1 SGHTS, CDR2 YDEGEE. The CDR3 is 14 residues long. The chain's CDR3 is CASNLLADYNEQYF. The CDR3 nucleotides are TGTGCCAGCAACTTGCTAGCGGACTACAATGAGCAGTACTTC.

This clonotype was recorded many times. The V gene is TRBV7-2, the J gene TRBJ2-3; D unclear. Per the germline V gene, CDR1 is SGHTA and CDR2 is FQGNSA. The CDR3 covers 12 residues. Trimming left V 5 bases short and J 4 bases short, with 7 bases between. The CDR3 sequence is CASSQPPDTQYF. The CDR3 DNA follows: TGTGCCAGCAGCCAGCCCCCAGATACGCAGTATTTT.

The rearrangement links TRBV24-1 to TRBJ1-5; D is ambiguous. This CDR3 has 12 amino acids. The V end was cut by 2 bases, the J end by 5 bases, with 3 bases between. CDR1 is KGHDR and CDR2 is SFDVKD in the germline V gene. The CDR3, as DNA: TGTGCCACCAGTGATTCGTATCAGCCCCAGCATTTT. It is translated as CATSDSYQPQHF.

This clonotype has a count of ten or more. The chain is built from TRBV12-3 or TRBV12-4 and TRBJ2-7; the match to TRBD2 covers 9 bases. V lost 6 bases to trimming and J lost 7 bases; unmatched junction nucleotides: 10. The CDR3 consists of 14 residues. The CDR3 region has the DNA TGTGCCAGCAGCCTCCCCGCGGGAGGGAGGGAGCAGTACTTC. Residues: CASSLPAGGREQYF.

The chain joins TRBV20-1 to TRBJ1-6; D unresolved. Germline CDR1 DFQATT, CDR2 SNEGSKA (reference sequence). CDR3 length: 15 amino acids. Deletions cut 0 bases from V and 8 bases from J, with 14 bases between. As DNA, the CDR3 is TGCAGTGCTAGAGATGAAGGAGGGAGTTATTCACCCCTCCACTTT. Translated, it gives CSARDEGGSYSPLHF.

The chain carries TRBV9 and TRBJ1-1; tentatively, D is TRBD1 (6 bases). The V end lost 2 bases, the J end lost 5 bases, and 16 bases lay between the germline ends. The CDR3 spans 15 residues. Germline V CDR1 and CDR2: SGDLS, YYNGEE. This chain's CDR3 is CASSVQGTGWTEAFF. CDR3 DNA sequence: TGTGCCAGCAGCGTCCAGGGCACAGGGTGGACTGAAGCTTTCTTT.

The chain carries TRBV28 and TRBJ2-7, with 8 bases matching TRBD1. The germline CDR1 and CDR2 sequences are MDHEN and SYDVKM. The CDR3 is 16 residues long. With 1 base clipped from V and 2 bases from J, the junction kept 7 bases outside the gene matches. DNA of the CDR3: TGTGCCAGCAGTTTATTCGACAGGGGTGGAACCTACGAGCAGTACTTC. Translating gives CASSLFDRGGTYEQYF.

Comment on this clonotype: A much larger clonotype is one base distant, so this may be a read error. The gene calls are TRBV13 and TRBJ2-1; D not resolved. The CDR3 covers 11 residues. Germline V gene data show CDR1 as PRHDT and CDR2 as FYEKMQ (reference sequence). CDR3 nucleotides: TGTGCCTGCAGCGAGTACAATGAGCAGTTCTTC. This translates into CACSEYNEQFF. Combining the CDR3 with reference TRBV13 and TRBJ2-1 gives the whole variable domain AAGVIQSPRHLIKEKRETATLKCYPIPRHDTVYWYQQGPGQDPQFLISFYEKMQSDKGSIPDRFSAQQFSDYHSELNMSSLELGDSALYFCACSEYNEQFFGPGTRLTVL.

This clonotype occurred a few times. Germline is not matched at one junction end, which may reflect a read error. The CDR3 bases are TGCGCCAGCAGCCAAGGGAGGCCCCGAGGAAACTATGGCTACACCTTC. It is translated as CASSQGRPRGNYGYTF. The gene calls are TRBV9 and TRBJ1-2; D is ambiguous. Germline V gene lookup returns CDR1 SGDLS and CDR2 YYNGEE. The CDR3 contains 16 residues.

J is TRBJ2-1 and V is TRBV24-1; the match to TRBD2 covers 8 bases. Germline V gives CDR1 KGHDR, CDR2 SFDVKD. Losses at the gene ends were 3 bases for V and 7 bases for J; bases not matched to a gene: 7. The CDR3 spans 15 residues. The CDR3 bases are TGTGCCACCAGTGATCCTAGCGGGTCGAAGAATGAGCAGTTCTTC. Encoded protein: CATSDPSGSKNEQFF.

This clonotype has at least ten counts. The V gene is TRBV12-3 or TRBV12-4, the J gene TRBJ2-3; 9 bases are shared with TRBD2. CDR3 length: 16 amino acids. Losses at the gene ends were 3 bases for V and 3 bases for J; bases not matched to a gene: 7. This CDR3 is CASSLLAGSRTDTQYF. DNA for the CDR3: TGTGCCAGCAGTTTGCTAGCGGGAAGTAGAACAGATACGCAGTATTTT.

This clonotype was observed many times. The V call is TRBV30, the J call TRBJ1-2; D is ambiguous. The CDR3 spans 14 residues. Between the trimmed V and J ends, which lost 3 bases and 8 bases, there was a span of 19 bases. Germline CDR1 is GTSNPN and CDR2 is SVGIG (reference sequence). CDR3 loop: CAWSASVAYGGYTF. CDR3 nucleotide sequence: TGTGCCTGGAGCGCCTCGGTAGCGTACGGGGGCTACACCTTC.

This clonotype was detected ten times or more. This sequence joins TRBV12-3 or TRBV12-4 and TRBJ2-7; unclear D gene. This CDR3 spans 13 amino acids. V was pared by 3 bases and J by 1 base, with 7 bases between. The CDR3 reads CASSFQDSYEQYF. Here the CDR3 DNA reads TGTGCCAGCAGTTTTCAGGATTCCTACGAGCAGTACTTC.

This clonotype was found a few times. J is TRBJ1-2 and V is TRBV6-1; the D is unclear. Trimming pared 2 bases from V and 5 bases from J, leaving 9 bases between. Germline loops: CDR1 MNHNS, CDR2 SASEGT. This CDR3 spans 13 amino acids. This chain's CDR3 is CASSELTDYGYTF. The CDR3 DNA follows: TGTGCCAGCAGTGAACTAACGGATTATGGCTACACCTTC.

This clonotype was counted between two and nine times. The CDR3 DNA sequence: TGTGCCAGCAGCTTAGTTGCGGGAGTGGCTCTCTACGAGCAGTACTTC. Translating it yields CASSLVAGVALYEQYF. The chain joins TRBV7-9 to TRBJ2-7; 7 positions agree with TRBD2. This CDR3 is built from 16 residues. V lost 1 base and J lost 3; bases outside the gene matches: 9. Germline-derived CDR1 and CDR2 are SEHNR and FQNEAQ (reference sequence).

This clonotype was detected only a few times. The chain has TRBV10-3 and TRBJ2-1; D tentatively reads TRBD1 or TRBD2 (5 bases each). Trimming removed 4 bases at V and 7 bases at J, with 8 bases between. The CDR3 runs to 12 residues. CDR1 ENHRY and CDR2 SYGVKD come from the germline V gene. This CDR3 is CAISGEGNEQFF. The CDR3 coding sequence is TGTGCCATCAGTGGTGAGGGGAATGAGCAGTTCTTC.

This chain joins TRBV20-1 and TRBJ1-6; 9 nucleotides match TRBD1. With 0 bases clipped from V and 7 bases from J, the junction kept 7 bases outside the gene matches. Germline loops: CDR1 DFQATT, CDR2 SNEGSKA (reference sequence). The CDR3 is 16 amino acids. CDR3 bases: TGCAGTGCTAGAGAGGGACAGGGCTTAGTAAATTCACCCCTCCACTTT. It encodes CSAREGQGLVNSPLHF.

This rearrangement joins TRBV27 to TRBJ1-2; D is perhaps TRBD1 (5 bases). The V gene lost 4 bases and the J gene lost 7 bases, with 13 bases spanning the gap. The germline CDR1 and CDR2 sequences are MNHEY and SMNVEV (reference sequence). The CDR3 consists of 13 residues. In nucleotides, the CDR3 is TGTGCCAGCAGTTCAACAGGAGGCTTTGGCTACACCTTC. Residues: CASSSTGGFGYTF.

This clonotype occurred many times. The V and J genes are TRBV18 and TRBJ2-3; the D call may be TRBD1 or TRBD2 (5 bases each). Germline V gene lookup returns CDR1 KGHSH and CDR2 LQKENI. The CDR3 sequence is 14 residues long. Trimming shortened V by 1 base and J by 5 bases, and 10 bases separated the two germline ends. Here the CDR3 reads CASSPRRDQDTQYF. As DNA, the CDR3 is TGTGCCAGCTCACCACGCAGGGACCAAGATACGCAGTATTTT.

This clonotype has a count of ten or more. This sequence joins TRBV12-3 or TRBV12-4 and TRBJ2-3, with TRBD2 identical over 7 bases. V lost 4 bases, J lost 7 bases, and 5 bases stayed unmatched. The CDR3 length is 13 residues. The CDR3 DNA follows: TGTGCCAGCAGTTCCAGCGGGATGAATACGCAGTATTTT. It codes for CASSSSGMNTQYF.